One sample yielded the 10 T cell receptor beta chains listed below, sequenced in a study of shared clonotypes between healthy human individuals. Only in-frame clones appear in the TCRdb table, and some are missing; sequencing was by immunoSEQ multiplex PCR. Altogether around 1.1 million clones are present, 70% to 80% being singletons, with the ten largest covering 0.6% to 0.7%. Sequenced sample: memory CD4+ T cells from PBMCs. The subset here: CD45RA-negative fraction. These receptors all come from a man between 18 and 35 years old in good health. Some clones in this sample may be carry-over from other donors' samples.

The rearrangement uses TRBV15 and TRBJ2-1; D gene uncertain. Germline values: CDR1 LNHNV, CDR2 YYDKDF (reference sequence). The CDR3 runs to 17 residues. V was shortened by 3 bases and J by 0 bases, with 15 bases between the two germline ends. CDR3 sequence: CATSSGRTGSSYNEQFF. The CDR3 DNA follows: TGTGCCACCAGCAGTGGCCGAACTGGAAGCTCCTACAATGAGCAGTTCTTC.

As concerns this clone: A far larger clone is just one base off, so this is likely a read error. The genes are TRBV4-1 and TRBJ1-2, with a tentative D call TRBD1 (6 bases). The germline V gene encodes CDR1 MGHRA and CDR2 YSYEKL. This CDR3 has 16 residues. The CDR3 nucleotides read TGCGCCAGCAGCCAAGATACCCCCAGTGGGGGGCGAGGCTGCACCTTC. Translation: CASSQDTPSGGRGCTF.

V and J are TRBV10-3 and TRBJ2-3; TRBD2 is a possible D gene (6 bases). From germline, CDR1 is ENHRY and CDR2 SYGVKD. The length of the CDR3 is 16 residues. Trimming removed 2 bases at V and 0 bases at J, with 12 bases between. The CDR3 DNA is TGTGCCATCAGTGAGGGGTTGAGCGGGAGCACAGATACGCAGTATTTT. This codes for CAISEGLSGSTDTQYF.

This clone was observed a few times. The chain has TRBV4-2 and TRBJ1-1; no reliable D call. V was trimmed by 2 bases and J by 0 bases, leaving 10 bases between them. CDR1 is LGHNA and CDR2 is YNFKEQ in the germline V gene. The CDR3 runs 15 residues. The CDR3 DNA sequence: TGTGCCAGCAGCCAATCCCTTCTCATGAACACTGAAGCTTTCTTT. It encodes CASSQSLLMNTEAFF.

This clone turned up a few times. V and J are TRBV2 and TRBJ1-4, with 7 bases that match TRBD1. CDR1 is SNHLY, CDR2 FYNNEI, per germline. Losses at the gene ends were 5 bases for V and 8 bases for J; bases not matched to a gene: 8. The CDR3 has 14 amino acids. In nucleotides, the CDR3 is TGTGCCAGCAGTCGGCCAGGGGGGAACGAAAAACTGTTTTTT. Translated, it gives CASSRPGGNEKLFF.

V is TRBV10-3 and J is TRBJ2-7; TRBD1 matches 10 bases. The CDR3 is made up of 15 amino acids. Trimming took 3 bases from V and 5 from J; bases not matched to a gene: 7. Germline CDR1 and CDR2: ENHRY and SYGVKD. CDR3 in amino acids: CAISDQDRGTNEQYF. CDR3 DNA: TGTGCCATCAGTGATCAGGACAGGGGGACTAACGAGCAGTACTTC.

DNA for the CDR3: TGTGCCAGCAGCTCAATAGCGGGTGTATTTGTTAACTCCTACGAGCAGTACTTC. Its translation is CASSSIAGVFVNSYEQYF. The chain couples TRBV5-6 to TRBJ2-5; 7 bases fit TRBD2. The closer fit of TRBJ2-7 to the DNA end suggests the J call may be wrong. This CDR3 spans 18 amino acids. Per the germline V gene, CDR1 is SGHDT and CDR2 is YYEEEE.

The chain links TRBV7-6 to TRBJ2-5, with D perhaps TRBD1 (5 bases). Germline CDR1 reads SGHVS; CDR2 reads FNYEAQ. Between the trimmed V and J ends, which lost 6 bases and 7 bases, there was a span of 27 bases. The CDR3 is 17 amino acids. This chain's CDR3 is CASRDGFGPGQTGTQYF. The CDR3 DNA reads TGTGCCAGCAGAGACGGTTTTGGGCCAGGACAAACGGGGACCCAGTACTTC. Combining the CDR3 with reference TRBV7-6 and TRBJ2-5 gives the whole variable domain GAGVSQSPRYKVTKRGQDVALRCDPISGHVSLYWYRQALGQGPEFLTYFNYEAQQDKSGLPNDRFSAERPEGSISTLTIQRTEQRDSAMYRCASRDGFGPGQTGTQYFGPGTRLLVL.

V usage is TRBV19 and J usage is TRBJ1-4; D is possibly TRBD1 (5 bases). CDR3 size: 14 residues. V lost 5 bases, J lost 4 bases, and 11 bases lay in between. Germline V CDR1 and CDR2: LNHDA, SQIVND (reference sequence). This chain's CDR3 is CASSSAGSNEKLFF. CDR3 DNA sequence: TGTGCCAGTAGTTCGGCAGGGAGTAATGAAAAACTGTTTTTT.

V usage is TRBV2 and J usage is TRBJ1-2, with 10 bases fitting TRBD1. Germline V CDR1 and CDR2: SNHLY, FYNNEI. This CDR3 is 15 amino acids long. Losses at the gene ends were 6 bases for V and 4 bases for J; bases not matched to a gene: 8. This CDR3 reads CASRRSGTGVYGYTF. The CDR3 DNA follows: TGTGCCAGCAGGAGATCAGGGACAGGGGTCTATGGCTACACCTTC.